The rows below give T cell receptor beta chains drawn from one sample of a study of T cells expressing NK-cell markers. One entry per CDR3 protein, without DNA, is what TCRdb gives after re-calling the 5' RACE reads. This sample's table reports 300,000 to 450,000 distinct CDR3 sequences. Sequenced material: blood T cells: a sorted CD56 or NKG2C T cell subset, CD4+ or CD8+ T cells, or bulk PBMC T cells (not recorded which). These receptors were collected from a man between 18 and 69 years old in good health. Each CDR3 is given with its conserved first and last residue.

J	V	CDR3
TRBJ2-3	TRBV24-1	CATNDGPGGTDTQYF
TRBJ1-2	TRBV10-3	CAISLDGLGYGYTF
TRBJ2-4	TRBV12-3/TRBV12-4	CASSLAGKAKNIQYF
TRBJ2-5	TRBV2	CASREGSLAGETQYF
TRBJ2-3	TRBV29-1	CSVVKGAGDTQYF
TRBJ2-5	TRBV10-3	CAISPGQETQYF
TRBJ2-1	TRBV20-1	CSASLGTSGGRQFF
TRBJ2-2	TRBV9	CASSVDRAGIGELFF
TRBJ1-6	TRBV14	CASSHYRNSPLHF
TRBJ2-4	TRBV6-2/TRBV6-3	CASAPVEAKNIQYF
TRBJ1-3	TRBV6-1	CASGTSYLSGNTIYF
TRBJ2-1	TRBV4-2	CASSRRLAGPGVYNEQFF
TRBJ2-6	TRBV7-9	CASSLSNVRGQSSGANVLTF
TRBJ2-1	TRBV7-9	CASSPRRSGAQDEQFF
TRBJ1-2	TRBV5-6	CASRGLYGYTF
TRBJ1-5	TRBV20-1	CSARNLVSGNQPQHF
TRBJ2-2	TRBV6-5	CASSYSYPEGTGELFF